These 20 T cell receptor beta chains came from one sample sequenced in a study of CD8 T cells in Susac syndrome (dated by TCRdb to between 2018 and 2021). Library preparation employed the immunoSEQ multiplex PCR assay. RNA was extracted using the RNeasy kit, and roughly 0.5 to 1 microgram was reverse transcribed with random hexamers. The public reads were run again by TCRdb, first through fastp at Q25 and then through MiXCR, and only productive beta chains were kept. When rows share a CDR3 protein, they turn into one entry using the most common DNA and genes. In all, the sample holds 200,000 to 300,000 distinct CDR3 sequences, and less than 96% of those were seen once. The ten most abundant clones make up approximately 0.1% of the sample. The sample taken for sequencing was CD4+ T cells from PBMCs. Receptors originate from a human donor with Susac syndrome.

V gene TRBV10-3 combines with J gene TRBJ2-1; 8 nucleotides line up with TRBD2. V dropped 3 bases and J dropped 8; count of bases not matched to a gene: 9. Germline lookup yields CDR1 ENHRY and CDR2 SYGVKD. CDR3 length: 15 residues. The CDR3 DNA reads TGTGCCATCAGTGACCCCAGCGGGAGTCTCTATGAGCAGTTCTTC. The encoded protein is CAISDPSGSLYEQFF.

The chain carries TRBV5-1 and TRBJ2-6, with D unclear. The CDR3 totals 14 residues. CDR1 and CDR2 (germline): SGHRS, YFSETQ. V was cut by 3 bases and J by 4 bases, with 8 bases left in between. In nucleotides, the CDR3 is TGCGCCAGCAGCTATTCCTTAGGGGCCAACGTCCTGACTTTC. Encoded protein: CASSYSLGANVLTF.

The chain recombines TRBV29-1 with TRBJ2-7, with TRBD1 matching over 7 bases. Germline V gene sequence: CDR1 SQVTM, CDR2 ANQGSEA. The CDR3 has 12 residues. V shed 3 bases, J shed 5 bases, and the junction held 4 bases outside the gene matches. The CDR3 region has the DNA TGCAGCGTTGACCGACAGGGTGACGAGCAGTACTTC. It is translated as CSVDRQGDEQYF.

V gene TRBV28 combines with J gene TRBJ2-3; 11 bases are a match to TRBD2. Germline V CDR1 and CDR2: MDHEN, SYDVKM. The junction had 1 base not matched to a gene; V was cut back by 6 bases and J by 5 bases. This CDR3 contains 13 residues. In DNA, the CDR3 is TGTGCCAGCAGAACTAGCGGGAGAGATACGCAGTATTTT. It yields the protein CASRTSGRDTQYF. The whole variable domain, remainder taken from reference TRBV28 and TRBJ2-3, is DVKVTQSSRYLVKRTGEKVFLECVQDMDHENMFWYRQDPGLGLRLIYFSYDVKMKEKGDIPEGYSVSREKKERFSLILESASTNQTSMYLCASRTSGRDTQYFGPGTRLTVL.

The chain couples TRBV13 to TRBJ2-1; unclear D gene. Between the trimmed V and J ends, which lost 4 bases and 6 bases, there was a span of 13 bases. Germline lookup yields CDR1 PRHDT and CDR2 FYEKMQ (reference sequence). CDR3 size: 14 residues. CDR3 region: CASSSVRTSNEQFF. The CDR3, as DNA: TGTGCCAGCAGCTCCGTGAGAACGAGCAATGAGCAGTTCTTC.

The chain employs TRBV4-1 and TRBJ2-7, with D perhaps matching TRBD1 (5 bases). The CDR3 runs 15 residues. Germline lookup yields CDR1 MGHRA and CDR2 YSYEKL. V lost 4 bases to trimming and J lost 3 bases, with 16 bases between them. DNA for the CDR3: TGCGCCAGCAGCCTACGGCAGGGTTTTGTCTACGAGCAGTACTTC. This encodes CASSLRQGFVYEQYF.

This sequence joins TRBV7-3 and TRBJ2-2; D gene unclear. CDR3 length: 13 residues. Per the germline V gene, CDR1 is SGHTA and CDR2 is FQGTGA. Trimming cost V 5 bases and J 7 bases, with 11 bases left between them. CDR3 sequence (DNA): TGTGCCAGCAGCCCCTTCCGCGTCGGGGAGCTGTTTTTT. Translating gives CASSPFRVGELFF.

The J gene is TRBJ2-1, the V gene TRBV30, with TRBD2 matching over 7 bases. The CDR3 has 15 amino acids. J gave up 4 bases and V 2 bases, and 8 bases lay outside the gene matches. Per the germline V gene, CDR1 is GTSNPN and CDR2 is SVGIG (reference sequence). Here the CDR3 DNA reads TGTGCCTGGAGTAGTGGGCTAGCGGATTACAATGAGCAGTTCTTC. The encoded protein is CAWSSGLADYNEQFF. The entire variable domain, with the rest obtained from reference TRBV30 and TRBJ2-1, is as follows: SQTIHQWPATLVQPVGSPLSLECTVEGTSNPNLYWYRQAAGRGLQLLFYSVGIGQISSEVPQNLSASRPQDRQFILSSKKLLLSDSGFYLCAWSSGLADYNEQFFGPGTRLTVL.

The chain joins TRBV20-1 to TRBJ2-3; D gene uncertain. Trimming stripped 1 base from V and 1 base from J, with 3 bases between. Germline CDR1 reads DFQATT; CDR2 reads SNEGSKA (reference sequence). This CDR3 has 12 residues. CDR3 in DNA: TGCAGTGCTAGAGGGGGCACAGATACGCAGTATTTT. Its translation: CSARGGTDTQYF.

The chain uses TRBV28 and TRBJ2-1; a possible D gene is TRBD1 (7 bases). Germline CDR1 reads MDHEN; CDR2 reads SYDVKM. Trimming left V 6 bases short and J 9 bases short, with 21 bases between. The CDR3 is made up of 15 amino acids. CDR3 DNA: TGTGCCAGCAGGCCCCTTGGTCCAGGGGGAGGTGAGCAGTTCTTC. Protein sequence: CASRPLGPGGGEQFF.

The J gene is TRBJ2-1, the V gene TRBV4-1; D gene uncertain. CDR1 is MGHRA and CDR2 is YSYEKL in the germline V gene. This CDR3 has 14 amino acids. The germline V and J ends were trimmed by 1 base and 9 bases, with 13 bases remaining between them. CDR3 sequence: CASSQVEPPAEQFF. The DNA of the CDR3 is TGCGCCAGCAGCCAAGTGGAGCCCCCTGCTGAGCAGTTCTTC.

The CDR3 region has the DNA TGTGCCTGGAGTGTACCGAAGCTAGCGGGGAACTACGAGCAGTACTTC. The encoded protein is CAWSVPKLAGNYEQYF. The chain couples TRBV30 to TRBJ2-7; TRBD2 matches 9 bases. This CDR3 comprises 16 residues. The ends lost 0 bases at V and 3 bases at J; junction bases unmatched: 9. Germline V gene lookup returns CDR1 GTSNPN and CDR2 SVGIG (reference sequence).

The rearrangement joins TRBV7-9 to TRBJ2-1; 9 positions agree with TRBD2. The CDR3 contains 15 residues. Per the germline V gene, CDR1 is SEHNR and CDR2 is FQNEAQ (reference sequence). J gave up 6 bases and V 4 bases, and 7 bases lay outside the gene matches. Written as DNA, the CDR3 is TGTGCCAGCAGCTCGCGACTAGCGGCCCTCAATGAGCAGTTCTTC. The encoded protein is CASSSRLAALNEQFF.

This sequence joins TRBV29-1 and TRBJ1-5; D remains unclear. Germline CDR1 and CDR2: SQVTM and ANQGSEA. The CDR3 has 12 residues. The V and J ends lost 4 bases and 2 bases respectively, with 6 bases between them. The CDR3 sequence is CSVGAGNQPQHF. The CDR3 nucleotides are TGCAGCGTTGGGGCGGGCAATCAGCCCCAGCATTTT.

The V call is TRBV9, the J call TRBJ2-3; no firm D call. Trimming removed 4 bases from V and 3 bases from J, with 12 bases in between. The CDR3 is 14 amino acids. Germline-derived CDR1 and CDR2 are SGDLS and YYNGEE. CDR3 bases: TGTGCCAGCAGCTTTCGCCCTTTTACAGATACGCAGTATTTT. Its protein product is CASSFRPFTDTQYF.

The J gene is TRBJ2-1, the V gene TRBV12-3 or TRBV12-4; D is unresolved. This CDR3 region has 13 residues. V shed 7 bases and J shed 9 bases, with 16 bases lying between them. CDR3 protein: CASKGQSNIEQFF. CDR3 sequence (DNA): TGTGCCAGCAAGGGCCAATCTAATATTGAGCAGTTCTTC.

V usage is TRBV18 and J usage is TRBJ2-5, with TRBD1 as a possible D gene (5 bases). V dropped 0 bases and J dropped 5 bases, with 7 bases sitting between them. This CDR3 has 13 residues. Looked up from germline, CDR1 is KGHSH and CDR2 is LQKENI. This CDR3 reads CASSPPGVETQYF. In DNA form, the CDR3 reads TGTGCCAGCTCACCACCAGGGGTGGAGACCCAGTACTTC.

The J gene is TRBJ2-7, the V gene TRBV30; D unresolved. The CDR3 is 14 amino acids. Per germline, CDR1 GTSNPN and CDR2 SVGIG (reference sequence). Trimming cost V 6 bases and J 2 bases, with 17 bases left between them. CDR3 coding DNA: TGTGCCTGTCTCAGGACGGGCTCCACCTACGAGCAGTACTTC. It encodes CACLRTGSTYEQYF.

The V and J genes are TRBV24-1 and TRBJ2-5; TRBD2 agrees at 7 bases. The CDR3 is 15 residues long. From germline, CDR1 is KGHDR and CDR2 SFDVKD. The J segment lost 5 bases and the V segment lost 5 bases, leaving 10 bases of the junction unmatched. CDR3 residues: CATSGLGGFQETQYF. CDR3 sequence (DNA): TGTGCCACCAGTGGTCTCGGGGGGTTCCAGGAGACCCAGTACTTC.

V usage is TRBV11-1 and J usage is TRBJ1-5, with no clear D. The CDR3 runs 13 residues. Trimming cost V 1 base and J 3 bases, with 4 bases left between them. The germline V gene has CDR1 SGHAT and CDR2 FQDESV (reference sequence). DNA of the CDR3: TGTGCCAGCAGCTTAGGGCTCAATCAGCCCCAGCATTTT. Its translation is CASSLGLNQPQHF. Drawing the rest from reference TRBV11-1 and TRBJ1-5, the complete variable domain is EAEVAQSPRYKITEKSQAVAFWCDPISGHATLYWYRQILGQGPELLVQFQDESVVDDSQLPKDRFSAERLKGVDSTLKIQPAELGDSAMYLCASSLGLNQPQHFGDGTRLSIL.